These 2 T cell receptor beta chains were all obtained from the same sample, sequenced in a study of T-cell reconstitution after alpha-beta-depleted transplantation in children. Library preparation (for TCRbeta) was performed with unique molecular identifiers. TCRdb ran MiXCR on the PCR reads and lists one entry per CDR3 protein. The sample lists about 200,000 distinct CDR3 sequences; just under 6.5% were seen once. The starting material was PBMCs, obtained before TCRalphabeta/CD19-depleted stem cell transplant. Receptors originate from a girl less than two years old with combined immunodeficiency, due to receive a stem cell transplant.

This clonotype was seen many times. V and J are TRBV12-3 or TRBV12-4 and TRBJ2-7; 7 nucleotides line up with TRBD1. V lost 2 bases to trimming and J lost 3 bases; unmatched junction nucleotides: 7. The CDR3 has 15 residues. The CDR3 is CASSLLGTAIYEQYF. CDR3 DNA sequence: TGTGCCAGCAGTTTATTAGGGACAGCTATCTACGAGCAGTACTTC.

This clonotype has a count of ten or more. The rearrangement joins TRBV12-3 or TRBV12-4 to TRBJ2-3, with 12 nucleotides matching TRBD2. The CDR3 covers 16 residues. Trimming removed 6 bases from V and 4 bases from J; junction bases left unmatched: 8. The CDR3 reads CASSPLAGGPPDTQYF. The CDR3 DNA is TGTGCCAGCAGCCCCCTAGCGGGGGGGCCCCCAGATACGCAGTATTTT.